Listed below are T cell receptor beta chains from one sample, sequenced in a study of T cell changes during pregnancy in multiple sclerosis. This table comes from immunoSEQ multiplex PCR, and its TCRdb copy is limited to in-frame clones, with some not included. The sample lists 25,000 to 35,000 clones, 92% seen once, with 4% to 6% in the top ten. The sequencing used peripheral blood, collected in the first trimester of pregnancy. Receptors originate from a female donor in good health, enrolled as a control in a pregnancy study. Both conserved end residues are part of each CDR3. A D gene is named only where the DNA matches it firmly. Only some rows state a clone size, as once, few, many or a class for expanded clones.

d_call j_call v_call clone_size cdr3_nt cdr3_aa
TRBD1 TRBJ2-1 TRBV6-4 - TGTGCCAGCAGTGACGGAACAGGGGGCACCCCACAGTTCTTC CASSDGTGGTPQFF
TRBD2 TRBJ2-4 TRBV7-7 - TGTGCTAGCAGCTTTACTCTGGCGCAGCGGGGCATTCAGTACTTC CASSFTLAQRGIQYF
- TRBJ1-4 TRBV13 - TGTGCCAGCAGCTTAAGGGCCGGGCCTAGGGGTGAAAAACTGTTTTTT CASSLRAGPRGEKLFF
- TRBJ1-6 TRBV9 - TGTGCCAGCAGCGTAGGGCCCGATTCACCCCTCCACTTT CASSVGPDSPLHF
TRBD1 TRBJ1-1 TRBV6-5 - TGTGCCAGCAGCTACGCTGGACAGGGGGGCACTGAAGCTTTCTTT CASSYAGQGGTEAFF
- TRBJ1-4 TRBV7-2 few TGTGCCAGCAGCAGAGGGTGGAATGAAAAACTGTTTTTT CASSRGWNEKLFF
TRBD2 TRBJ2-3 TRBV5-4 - TGTGCCAGCAGCTTGGAGTTGGGCAAGCGGGGGGGCAAGGATACGCAGTATTTT CASSLELGKRGGKDTQYF
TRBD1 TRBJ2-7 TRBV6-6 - TGTGCCAGCAGAATTGGAGCGGGGACAGGGGGGTACGAGCAGTACTTC CASRIGAGTGGYEQYF
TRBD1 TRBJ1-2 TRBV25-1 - TGTGCCAGCAGTGAATATGGGACAGGCGGGTGGGATGGCTACACCTTC CASSEYGTGGWDGYTF
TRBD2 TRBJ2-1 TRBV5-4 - TGTGCCAGCAGCGGACTAGCGGGGGGCACCTACAATGAGCAGTTCTTC CASSGLAGGTYNEQFF
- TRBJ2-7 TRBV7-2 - TGTGCCAGCAGCCCGGGACAACTGAGGACCTACGAGCAGTACTTC CASSPGQLRTYEQYF
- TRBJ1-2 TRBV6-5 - TGTGCCAGCAGTTACTCTGGCAGGGGAAATGGCTACACCTTC CASSYSGRGNGYTF
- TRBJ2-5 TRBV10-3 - TGTGCCATCAGATCGGACAGCCAAGAGACCCAGTACTTC CAIRSDSQETQYF
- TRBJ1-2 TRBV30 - TGTGCCTGGAGTTTACCGGGCAGGGTTTTTCTAAGCTATGGCTACACCTTC CAWSLPGRVFLSYGYTF
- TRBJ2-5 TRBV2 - TGTGCCAAGTCGGGGAGTACCCAAGAGACCCAGTACTTC CAKSGSTQETQYF
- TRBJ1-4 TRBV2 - TGTGCCACCCAGGGGAGCACTAATGAAAAACTGTTTTTT CATQGSTNEKLFF
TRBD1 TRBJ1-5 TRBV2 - TGTGCCACTCAGGGGGAAATCAATCAGCCCCAGCATTTT CATQGEINQPQHF
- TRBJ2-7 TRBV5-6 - TGTGCCAGCAGATCTTCCGGCGAGGCCTACGAGCAGTACTTC CASRSSGEAYEQYF
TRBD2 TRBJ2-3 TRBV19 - TGTGCCAGTAGTATAGATCGGACTAGCGGCACAGATACGCAGTATTTT CASSIDRTSGTDTQYF
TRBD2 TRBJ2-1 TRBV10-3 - TGTGCCATCACCCGGACTAGCGGGATGGATGAGCAGTTCTTC CAITRTSGMDEQFF
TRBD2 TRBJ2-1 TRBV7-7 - TGTGCCAGCAGCCCTCGGACTAGCGGGAACCACAATGAGCAGTTCTTC CASSPRTSGNHNEQFF
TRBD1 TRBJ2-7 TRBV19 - TGTGCCAGTAGTATGCGACAGGGCAATCAGGGCGAGCAGTACTTC CASSMRQGNQGEQYF
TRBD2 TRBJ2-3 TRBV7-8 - TGTGCCAGCAGAAACCTAGCGGGAGATGGGGCAGATACGCAGTATTTT CASRNLAGDGADTQYF
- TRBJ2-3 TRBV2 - TGTGCCAGCAGTTTACAGGGTTACACAGATACGCAGTATTTT CASSLQGYTDTQYF
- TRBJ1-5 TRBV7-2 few TGTGCCAGCAGCGCCGTGGCCAATCAGCCCCAGCATTTT CASSAVANQPQHF
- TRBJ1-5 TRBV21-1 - TGTGCCAGCAGCAAAGTCGGGGAGGAGAGCAATCAGCCCCAGCATTTT CASSKVGEESNQPQHF
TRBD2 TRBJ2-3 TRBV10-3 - TGTGCCATCAGACCTAGCGGGGGCGCCTTCACAGATACGCAGTATTTT CAIRPSGGAFTDTQYF
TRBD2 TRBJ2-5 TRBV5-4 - TGTGCCAGCAGCCCACCCGGGGGGAGGGGACAAGAGACCCAGTACTTC CASSPPGGRGQETQYF
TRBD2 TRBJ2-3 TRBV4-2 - TGTGCCAGCAGCCGGAGGAGGGCTAGCGGGATAACAACACCCCCAAGTGATACGCAGTATTTT CASSRRRASGITTPPSDTQYF
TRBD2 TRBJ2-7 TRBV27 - TGTGCCAGCAGTTTTCGGGCTAGCGGGGCTCTCTACGAGCAGTACTTC CASSFRASGALYEQYF
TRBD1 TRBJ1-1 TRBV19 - TGTGCCAGTAGTCTTGACAGGGCTCGGAACACTGAAGCTTTCTTT CASSLDRARNTEAFF
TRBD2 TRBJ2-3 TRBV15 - TGTGCCACCAGCAGAGCACTAGCGGGTGGCACAGATACGCAGTATTTT CATSRALAGGTDTQYF
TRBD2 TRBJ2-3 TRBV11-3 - TGTGCCAGCAGCTTGGGGACTAGCGGATTCACAGATACGCAGTATTTT CASSLGTSGFTDTQYF
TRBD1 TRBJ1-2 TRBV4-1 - TGCGCCAGCAGCCAGGATGATGGGACAGGGGCCTATGGCTACACCTTC CASSQDDGTGAYGYTF
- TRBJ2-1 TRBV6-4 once TGTGCCAGCAGGGCCGGGACATACAATGAGCAGTTCTTC CASRAGTYNEQFF
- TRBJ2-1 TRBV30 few TGTGCCTGGAGCGGCGGGGCGACTAGCTACAATGAGCAGTTCTTC CAWSGGATSYNEQFF
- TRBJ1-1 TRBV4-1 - TGCGCCAGCAGCCAAAGAACGGGGAACACTGAAGCTTTCTTT CASSQRTGNTEAFF
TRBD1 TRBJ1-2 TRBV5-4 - TGTGCCAGCAGCTTCGGGGACAGGGGGAAAGCTAACTATGGCTACACCTTC CASSFGDRGKANYGYTF